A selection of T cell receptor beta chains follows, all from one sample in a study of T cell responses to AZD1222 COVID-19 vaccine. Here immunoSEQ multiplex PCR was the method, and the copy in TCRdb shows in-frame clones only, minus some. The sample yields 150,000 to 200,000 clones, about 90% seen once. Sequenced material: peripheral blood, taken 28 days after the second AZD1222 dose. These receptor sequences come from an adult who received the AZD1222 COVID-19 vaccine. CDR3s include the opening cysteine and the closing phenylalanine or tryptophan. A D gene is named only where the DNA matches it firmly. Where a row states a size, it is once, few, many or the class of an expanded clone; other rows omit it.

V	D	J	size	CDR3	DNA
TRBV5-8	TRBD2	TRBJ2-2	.	CASSPGLAGDTGELFF	TGTGCCAGCAGCCCAGGACTAGCGGGGGACACCGGGGAGCTGTTTTTT
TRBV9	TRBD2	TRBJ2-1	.	CASSGRLASYNEQFF	TGTGCCAGCAGCGGGCGACTAGCCTCCTACAATGAGCAGTTCTTC
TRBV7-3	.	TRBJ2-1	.	CASSVSPSYNEQFF	TGTGCCAGCAGCGTCAGCCCCTCTTACAATGAGCAGTTCTTC
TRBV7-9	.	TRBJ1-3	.	CASSLAGNSGLAIYF	TGTGCCAGCAGCTTAGCGGGGAACTCCGGGTTGGCCATATATTTT
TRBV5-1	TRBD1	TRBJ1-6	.	CASSFGDSTDSPLHF	TGCGCCAGCAGCTTCGGGGACAGTACAGATTCACCCCTCCACTTT
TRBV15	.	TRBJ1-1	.	CATSREGNTEAFF	TGTGCCACCAGCAGAGAAGGGAACACTGAAGCTTTCTTT
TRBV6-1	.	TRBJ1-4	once	CASSDGGFNEKLFF	TGTGCCAGCAGTGATGGGGGGTTTAATGAAAAACTGTTTTTT
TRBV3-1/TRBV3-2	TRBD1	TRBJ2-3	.	CASSQAIDREDTQYF	TGTGCCAGCAGCCAAGCCATCGACAGGGAGGATACGCAGTATTTT
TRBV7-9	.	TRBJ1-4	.	CASSLGPGRPGLEKLFF	TGTGCCAGCAGCTTAGGTCCGGGGAGGCCAGGGCTTGAAAAACTGTTTTTT
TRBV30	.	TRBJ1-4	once	CAWNSGNTNEKLFF	TGTGCCTGGAATTCAGGGAATACTAATGAAAAACTGTTTTTT
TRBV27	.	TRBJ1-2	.	CASSFVGPGYGYTF	TGTGCCAGCAGTTTTGTGGGGCCGGGCTATGGCTACACCTTC
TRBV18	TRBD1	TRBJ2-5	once	CASSPDRGLETQYF	TGTGCCAGCTCACCGGACAGGGGGCTCGAGACCCAGTACTTC
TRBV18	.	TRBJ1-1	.	CASSSWGYKAEAFF	TGTGCCAGCTCATCATGGGGATATAAGGCTGAAGCTTTCTTT
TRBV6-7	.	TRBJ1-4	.	CASLNPGLCNEKLFF	TGTGCCAGTCTTAATCCGGGACTGTGTAATGAAAAACTGTTTTTT
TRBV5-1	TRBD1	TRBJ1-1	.	CASSLQPGQGPTEAFF	TGCGCCAGCAGCCTACAACCGGGACAGGGACCAACTGAAGCTTTCTTT
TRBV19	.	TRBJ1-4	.	CASGSSATNEKLFF	TGTGCCAGTGGTTCATCAGCAACTAATGAAAAACTGTTTTTT
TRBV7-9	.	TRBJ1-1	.	CASSLETFSYFF	TGTGCCAGCAGCTTAGAAACATTTTCATATTTCTTT
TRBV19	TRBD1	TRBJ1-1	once	CASRQGMSETEAFF	TGTGCCAGTAGACAGGGGATGAGTGAAACTGAAGCTTTCTTT
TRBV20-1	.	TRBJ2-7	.	CSASAVTGASYEQYF	TGCAGTGCTAGTGCCGTAACGGGGGCCTCCTACGAGCAGTACTTC
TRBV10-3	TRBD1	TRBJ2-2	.	CAIRDRDYTGELFF	TGTGCCATCAGGGACAGGGATTACACCGGGGAGCTGTTTTTT
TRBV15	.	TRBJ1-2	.	CATSNNNYGYTF	TGTGCCACCAGCAACAATAACTATGGCTACACCTTC
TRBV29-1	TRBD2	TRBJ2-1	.	CSVASGVGVDEQFF	TGCAGCGTTGCTAGCGGTGTAGGGGTCGATGAGCAGTTCTTC
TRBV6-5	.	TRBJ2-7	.	CASSYGGGSYEQYF	TGTGCCAGCAGTTACGGAGGGGGATCCTACGAGCAGTACTTC
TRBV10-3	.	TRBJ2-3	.	CAISEAQLAGDADTQYF	TGTGCCATCAGTGAGGCCCAACTAGCCGGGGATGCAGATACGCAGTATTTT
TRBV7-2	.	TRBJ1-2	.	CASSLEVRGSGYTF	TGTGCCAGCAGCTTAGAGGTCCGGGGGTCTGGCTACACCTTC
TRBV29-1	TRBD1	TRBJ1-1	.	CSVDWTGGNEAFF	TGCAGCGTTGACTGGACAGGGGGGAATGAAGCTTTCTTT
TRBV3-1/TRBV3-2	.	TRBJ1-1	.	CASSQRPNTEAFF	TGTGCCAGCAGCCAAAGGCCGAACACTGAAGCTTTCTTT
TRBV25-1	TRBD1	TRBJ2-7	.	CASSRGQGYEQYF	TGTGCCAGCAGCCGGGGACAGGGGTACGAGCAGTACTTC
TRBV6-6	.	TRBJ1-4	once	CASSYSSQGTGRELFF	TGTGCCAGCAGTTACTCGAGTCAGGGGACGGGGCGGGAACTGTTTTTT
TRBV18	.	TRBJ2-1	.	CASSPPAMGDGEQFF	TGTGCCAGCTCACCCCCGGCCATGGGGGATGGTGAGCAGTTCTTC
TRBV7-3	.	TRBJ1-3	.	CASTQGPGNTIYF	TGTGCCAGCACCCAGGGCCCTGGAAACACCATATATTTT
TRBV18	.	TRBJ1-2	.	CASSPPSQFGGYGYTF	TGTGCCAGCTCACCACCGAGCCAGTTCGGGGGCTATGGCTACACCTTC
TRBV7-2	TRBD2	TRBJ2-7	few	CASSSGGVTSYEQYF	TGTGCCAGCAGCTCCGGGGGGGTAACATCCTACGAGCAGTACTTC
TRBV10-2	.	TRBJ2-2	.	CASEGESNTGELFF	TGCGCCAGCGAGGGGGAGTCGAACACCGGGGAGCTGTTTTTT
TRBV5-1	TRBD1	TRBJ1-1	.	CASSRQGTDTEAFF	TGCGCCAGCAGTAGACAGGGGACGGACACTGAAGCTTTCTTT
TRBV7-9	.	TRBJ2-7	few	CASSLVDQGYEQYF	TGTGCCAGCAGCTTAGTGGACCAGGGCTACGAGCAGTACTTC
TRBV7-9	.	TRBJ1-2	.	CASSLYTPAAVGYGYTF	TGTGCCAGCAGCTTATATACGCCTGCGGCAGTGGGCTATGGCTACACCTTC
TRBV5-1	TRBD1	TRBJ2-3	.	CASSSFTGAPLTDTQYF	TGCGCCAGCAGCTCCTTTACAGGGGCCCCCCTCACAGATACGCAGTATTTT
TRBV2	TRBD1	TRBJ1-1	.	CASSRTGGMNTEAFF	TGTGCCAGCAGTAGGACAGGGGGGATGAACACTGAAGCTTTCTTT
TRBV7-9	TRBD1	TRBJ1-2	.	CASSPQTGQIYGYTF	TGTGCCAGCAGCCCTCAAACGGGACAGATCTATGGCTACACCTTC
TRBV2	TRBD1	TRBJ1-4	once	CASSNYRGRNEKLFF	TGTGCCAGCAGTAATTACAGGGGGCGTAATGAAAAACTGTTTTTT
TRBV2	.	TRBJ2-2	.	CASRDPFLRGHTGELFF	TGTGCCAGCAGAGACCCCTTCTTGCGGGGTCACACCGGGGAGCTGTTTTTT
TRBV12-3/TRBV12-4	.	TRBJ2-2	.	CASSFSGAGELFF	TGTGCCAGCAGTTTTTCAGGGGCCGGGGAGCTGTTTTTT
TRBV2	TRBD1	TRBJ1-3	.	CASSNQGEAGNTIYF	TGTGCCAGCAGCAACCAGGGGGAGGCTGGAAACACCATATATTTT
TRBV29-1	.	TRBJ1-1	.	CSVAGIHSIPAFF	TGCAGCGTCGCGGGGATTCACAGTATCCCAGCTTTCTTT
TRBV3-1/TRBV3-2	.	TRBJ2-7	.	CASSQEGGSYEQYF	TGTGCCAGCAGCCAAGAAGGGGGATCCTACGAGCAGTACTTC
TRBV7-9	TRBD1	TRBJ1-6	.	CASSSPTGDRGTGSPLHF	TGTGCCAGCAGCTCCCCAACGGGCGACAGGGGGACGGGTTCACCCCTCCACTTT
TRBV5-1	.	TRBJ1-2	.	CASSLTYNYGYTF	TGCGCCAGCAGCCTAACATATAACTATGGCTACACCTTC
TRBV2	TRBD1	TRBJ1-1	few	CASRGAGGMNTEAFF	TGTGCCAGCAGAGGGGCAGGGGGCATGAACACTGAAGCTTTCTTT
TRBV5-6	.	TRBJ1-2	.	CASSPGGGEYGYTF	TGTGCCAGCAGCCCTGGGGGAGGGGAGTACGGCTACACCTTC
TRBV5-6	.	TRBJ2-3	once	CASSWDSGASTDTQYF	TGTGCCAGCAGCTGGGACAGCGGGGCTAGCACAGATACGCAGTATTTT
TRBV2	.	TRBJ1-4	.	CASSEGRSDEKLFF	TGTGCCAGCAGTGAGGGAAGGAGTGATGAAAAACTGTTTTTT
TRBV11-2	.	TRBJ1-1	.	CASSPPHGLQRTEAFF	TGTGCCAGCAGCCCCCCTCACGGGCTTCAGAGGACTGAAGCTTTCTTT
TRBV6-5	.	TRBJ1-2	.	CASSYPIRGGYTF	TGTGCCAGCAGTTACCCAATTCGGGGTGGCTACACCTTC